These 10 T cell receptor beta chains were sequenced from one sample in a study of CD8 T cells in ankylosing spondylitis. TCRdb used MiXCR to reprocess the 5' RACE reads, holding one entry per CDR3 protein. The profile shows 250,000 to 400,000 distinct CDR3 sequences, 11% of them singletons. Specimen: blood, either unsorted or a sorted T cell fraction (not recorded which). These receptors came from a female donor with ankylosing spondylitis or in good health (not recorded which).

A word on this clonotype: A read error may be the cause here, since a much bigger clone is one base away. V gene TRBV10-2 combines with J gene TRBJ2-4; possible D gene TRBD2, 5 bases. Germline CDR1 and CDR2: WSHSY and SAAADI. The CDR3 runs to 14 residues. CDR3 protein: CAGSVGVTKNIQNF. The CDR3 DNA sequence: TGCGCCGGCTCAGTCGGGGTTACCAAAAACATTCAGAACTTC.

This clonotype showed up many times. The chain has TRBV20-1 and TRBJ1-1, with D possibly matching TRBD1 (6 bases). The germline gives CDR1 DFQATT, CDR2 SNEGSKA (reference sequence). The CDR3 extends over 16 amino acids. The ends were cut back, 0 bases at V and 1 base at J, with 15 bases in the middle. The DNA of the CDR3 is TGCAGTGCTAGAGATCCCCGGGGGGCTTGGAACACTGAAGCTTTCTTT. It specifies CSARDPRGAWNTEAFF.

This chain's CDR3 is CASSFRAEGGYTF. The CDR3 DNA sequence: TGTGCCAGCAGTTTTCGGGCCGAGGGCGGCTACACCTTC. This chain links TRBV27 with TRBJ1-2, with D unclear. Looked up from germline, CDR1 is MNHEY and CDR2 is SMNVEV (reference sequence). V was trimmed by 3 bases and J by 8 bases, leaving 13 bases between them. This CDR3 spans 13 amino acids.

There are many counts of this clonotype. The genes are TRBV12-3 or TRBV12-4 and TRBJ2-7; 10 nucleotides match TRBD2. CDR3 length equals 13 residues. Trimming took 6 bases from V and 4 from J; bases not matched to a gene: 3. This CDR3 reads CASRQTSGYEQYF. The CDR3 DNA reads as TGTGCCAGCAGACAGACTAGCGGGTACGAGCAGTACTTC.

This clonotype was found a few times. The chain links TRBV5-6 to TRBJ1-1; D possibly corresponds to TRBD1 (5 bases). CDR1 SGHDT and CDR2 YYEEEE come from the germline V gene. The V and J ends lost 0 bases and 3 bases respectively, with 12 bases between them. The CDR3 is 15 residues long. Here the CDR3 DNA reads TGTGCCAGCAGCTTGGGGAGGGGCAAAGACACTGAAGCTTTCTTT. Translation: CASSLGRGKDTEAFF.

The DNA for the CDR3 is TGTGCCACCAGCAGAGGGAGGACTAGCGGCGGCACAGATACGCAGTATTTT. Translated: CATSRGRTSGGTDTQYF. This chain links TRBV15 with TRBJ2-3, with 10 bases aligning to TRBD2. CDR3 length equals 17 residues. Germline V gene data show CDR1 as LNHNV and CDR2 as YYDKDF (reference sequence). Trimming removed 1 base from V and 1 base from J; junction bases left unmatched: 5.

This clonotype was seen ten or more times. The V gene is TRBV6-2 or TRBV6-3, the J gene TRBJ2-3, with 7 bases fitting TRBD1. V lost 6 bases and J lost 4; bases outside the gene matches: 10. This CDR3 spans 15 amino acids. Germline values: CDR1 MNHEY, CDR2 SVGEGT. The CDR3 here is CASSRGQVSADTQYF. CDR3 nucleotide sequence: TGTGCCAGCAGCCGCGGACAGGTATCCGCAGATACGCAGTATTTT.

This clonotype was recorded at least ten times. The gene calls are TRBV5-1 and TRBJ2-2; D unclear. From germline, CDR1 is SGHRS and CDR2 YFSETQ. The V gene lost 0 bases and the J gene lost 6 bases, with 6 bases spanning the gap. CDR3 size: 13 residues. CDR3 sequence (DNA): TGCGCCAGCAGCTTGGATGACGCCGGGGAGCTGTTTTTT. Encoded protein: CASSLDDAGELFF.

In its sample, this clonotype was seen many times. The chain carries TRBV28 and TRBJ2-7; TRBD2 is a possible D gene (6 bases). The CDR3 loop spans 13 amino acids. Trimming pared 2 bases from V and 5 bases from J, leaving 10 bases between. From germline, CDR1 is MDHEN and CDR2 SYDVKM. The CDR3 loop reads CASSLGGAHEQYF. The CDR3 DNA is TGTGCCAGCAGTTTAGGAGGGGCACACGAGCAGTACTTC.

On this clonotype: A junction boundary mismatches the germline segment, possibly from a read error. V usage is TRBV20-1 and J usage is TRBJ2-1; D is possibly TRBD1 (6 bases). The V gene's germline CDR1 is DFQATT and CDR2 SNEGSKA (reference sequence). The CDR3 is 19 amino acids. DNA of the CDR3: TGCTGTGCTAGAGCCCCGACAGGCCTCTCTGAAAACTCCTACAATGAGCAGTTCTTC. Protein product: CCARAPTGLSENSYNEQFF.